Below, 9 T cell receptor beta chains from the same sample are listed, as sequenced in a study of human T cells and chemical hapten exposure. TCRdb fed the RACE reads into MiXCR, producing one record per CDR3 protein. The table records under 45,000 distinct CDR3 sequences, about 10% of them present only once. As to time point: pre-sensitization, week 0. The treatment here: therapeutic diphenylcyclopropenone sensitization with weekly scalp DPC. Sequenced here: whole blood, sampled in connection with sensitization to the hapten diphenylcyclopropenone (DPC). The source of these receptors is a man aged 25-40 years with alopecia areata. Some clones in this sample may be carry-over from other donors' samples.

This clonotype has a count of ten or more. CDR3 coding DNA: TGTGCCAGCAGCAAAGAAGACAGGGACACCGGGGAGCTGTTTTTT. Its protein product is CASSKEDRDTGELFF. The chain has TRBV21-1 and TRBJ2-2; the D segment call TRBD1 is taken from the table without a DNA check. TRBV21-1 is labeled a pseudogene. This CDR3 has 15 amino acids.

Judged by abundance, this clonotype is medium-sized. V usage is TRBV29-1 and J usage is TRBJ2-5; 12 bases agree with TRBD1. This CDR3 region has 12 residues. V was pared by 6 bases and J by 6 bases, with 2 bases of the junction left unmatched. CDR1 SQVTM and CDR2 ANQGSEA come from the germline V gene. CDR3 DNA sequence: TGCAGCGTGGGGGACAGGGGGCAGACCCAGTACTTC. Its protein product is CSVGDRGQTQYF.

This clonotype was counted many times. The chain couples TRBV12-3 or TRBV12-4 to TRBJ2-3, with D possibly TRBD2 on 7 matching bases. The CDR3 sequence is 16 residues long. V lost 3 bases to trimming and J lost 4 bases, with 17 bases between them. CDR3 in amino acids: CASSFRRGRRADTQYF. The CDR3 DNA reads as TGTGCCAGCAGTTTTAGGCGGGGGCGGCGGGCAGATACGCAGTATTTT.

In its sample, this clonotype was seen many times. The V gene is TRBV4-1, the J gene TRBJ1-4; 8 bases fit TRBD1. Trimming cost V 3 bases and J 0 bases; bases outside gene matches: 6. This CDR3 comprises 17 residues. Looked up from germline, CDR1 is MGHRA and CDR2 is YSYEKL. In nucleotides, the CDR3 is TGCGCCAGCAGCCACCGACAGGGGCCATCAACTAATGAAAAACTGTTTTTT. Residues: CASSHRQGPSTNEKLFF.

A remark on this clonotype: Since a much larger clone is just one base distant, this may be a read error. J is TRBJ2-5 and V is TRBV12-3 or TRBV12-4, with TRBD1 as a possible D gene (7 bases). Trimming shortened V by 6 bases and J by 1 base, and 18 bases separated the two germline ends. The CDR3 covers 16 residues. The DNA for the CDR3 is TGTGCCAGCAGACCACCAGGGGGAGGCTTCCAAGAGACCCAGTACTTC. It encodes CASRPPGGGFQETQYF.

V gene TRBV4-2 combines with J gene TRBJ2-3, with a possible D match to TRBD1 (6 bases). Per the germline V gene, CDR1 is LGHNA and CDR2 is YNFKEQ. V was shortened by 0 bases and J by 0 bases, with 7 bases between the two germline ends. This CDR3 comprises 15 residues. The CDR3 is CASSQDTGSTDTQYF. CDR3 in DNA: TGTGCCAGCAGCCAAGACACAGGGAGCACAGATACGCAGTATTTT.

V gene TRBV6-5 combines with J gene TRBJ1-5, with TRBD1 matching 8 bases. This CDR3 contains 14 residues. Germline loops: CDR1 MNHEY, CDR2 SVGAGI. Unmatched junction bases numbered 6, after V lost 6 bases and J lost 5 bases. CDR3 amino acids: CASRPRGPDQPQHF. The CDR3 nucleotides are TGTGCCAGCAGACCCAGGGGGCCGGATCAGCCCCAGCATTTT.

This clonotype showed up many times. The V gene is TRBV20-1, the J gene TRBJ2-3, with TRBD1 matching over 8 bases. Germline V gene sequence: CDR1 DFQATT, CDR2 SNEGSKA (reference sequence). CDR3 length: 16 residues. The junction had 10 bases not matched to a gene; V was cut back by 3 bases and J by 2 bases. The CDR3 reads CSASRLGTGNTDTQYF. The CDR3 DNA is TGCAGTGCTAGTCGATTGGGGACAGGTAACACAGATACGCAGTATTTT.

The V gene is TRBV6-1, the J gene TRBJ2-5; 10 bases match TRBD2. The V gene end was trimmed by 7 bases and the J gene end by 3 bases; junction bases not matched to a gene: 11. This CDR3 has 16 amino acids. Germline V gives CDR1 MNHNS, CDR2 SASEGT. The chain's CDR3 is CASNPLTGTSEETQYF. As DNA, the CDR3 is TGTGCCAGCAACCCCTTAACCGGGACTAGCGAAGAGACCCAGTACTTC.